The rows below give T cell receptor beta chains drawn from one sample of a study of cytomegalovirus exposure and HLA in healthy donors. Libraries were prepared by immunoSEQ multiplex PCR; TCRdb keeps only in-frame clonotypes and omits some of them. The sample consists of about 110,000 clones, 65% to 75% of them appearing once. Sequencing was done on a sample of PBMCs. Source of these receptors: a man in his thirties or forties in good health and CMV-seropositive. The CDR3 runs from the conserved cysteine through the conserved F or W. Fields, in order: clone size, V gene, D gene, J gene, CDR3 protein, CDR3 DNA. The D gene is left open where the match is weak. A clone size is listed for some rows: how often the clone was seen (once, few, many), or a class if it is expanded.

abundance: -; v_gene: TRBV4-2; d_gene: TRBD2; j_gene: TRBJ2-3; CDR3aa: CASSHQARGGVTDTQYF; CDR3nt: TGTGCCAGCAGCCACCAGGCGCGGGGGGGCGTTACAGATACGCAGTATTTT
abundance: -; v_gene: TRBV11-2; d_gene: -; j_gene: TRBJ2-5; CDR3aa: CASSLLGIEETQYF; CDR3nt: TGTGCCAGCAGCTTACTCGGGATCGAAGAGACCCAGTACTTC
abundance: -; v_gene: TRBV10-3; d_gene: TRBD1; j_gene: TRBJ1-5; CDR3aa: CAISESRDSPGQPQHF; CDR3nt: TGTGCCATCAGTGAGTCGAGGGACAGTCCAGGTCAGCCCCAGCATTTT
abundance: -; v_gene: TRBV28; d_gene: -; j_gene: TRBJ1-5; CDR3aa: CASSPLPGFSNQPQHF; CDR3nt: TGTGCCAGCAGTCCTCTTCCGGGTTTCAGCAATCAGCCCCAGCATTTT
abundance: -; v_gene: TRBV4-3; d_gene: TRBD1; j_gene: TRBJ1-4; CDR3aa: CASSPRLGTGGEKLFF; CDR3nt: TGCGCCAGCAGCCCCCGCCTGGGGACAGGGGGGGAAAAACTGTTTTTT
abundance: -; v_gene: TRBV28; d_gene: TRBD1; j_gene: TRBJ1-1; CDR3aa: CASRVQGANTEAFF; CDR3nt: TGTGCCAGCAGGGTACAGGGGGCGAACACTGAAGCTTTCTTT
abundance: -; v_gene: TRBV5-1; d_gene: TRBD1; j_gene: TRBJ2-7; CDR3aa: CASSQAPGTVYEQYF; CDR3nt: TGCGCCAGCAGTCAAGCCCCCGGGACAGTCTACGAGCAGTACTTC
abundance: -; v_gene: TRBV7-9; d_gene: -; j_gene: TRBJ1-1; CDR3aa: CSSSVPGPTIEAFF; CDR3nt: TGTTCCAGCAGCGTTCCCGGCCCTACTATAGAAGCTTTCTTT
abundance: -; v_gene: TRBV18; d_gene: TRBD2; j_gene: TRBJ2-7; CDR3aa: CASSPSGGTYEQYF; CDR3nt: TGTGCCAGCTCACCAAGCGGGGGGACCTACGAGCAGTACTTC
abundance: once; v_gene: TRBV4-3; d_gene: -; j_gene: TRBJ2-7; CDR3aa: CASSQDTSYEQYF; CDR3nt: TGCGCCAGCAGCCAAGATACTTCCTACGAGCAGTACTTC
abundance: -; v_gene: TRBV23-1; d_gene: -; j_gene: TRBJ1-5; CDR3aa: CASSQVGILSNQPQHF; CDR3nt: TGCGCCAGCAGTCAGGTCGGGATCCTTAGCAATCAGCCCCAGCATTTT
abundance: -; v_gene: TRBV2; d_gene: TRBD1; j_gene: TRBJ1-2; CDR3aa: CASSGQGRVGYTF; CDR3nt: TGTGCCAGCAGTGGACAGGGAAGAGTTGGCTACACCTTC
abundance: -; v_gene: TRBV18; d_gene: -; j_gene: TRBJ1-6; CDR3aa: CASSPEWGGSNSPLHF; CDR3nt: TGTGCCAGCTCACCCGAGTGGGGGGGATCCAATTCACCCCTCCACTTT
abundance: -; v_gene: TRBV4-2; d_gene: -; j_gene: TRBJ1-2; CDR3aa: CASSQADGGDGYTF; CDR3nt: TGTGCCAGCAGCCAAGCTGACGGGGGGGATGGCTACACCTTC
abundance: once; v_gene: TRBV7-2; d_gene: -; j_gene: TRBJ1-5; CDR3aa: CASSLGRNNQPQHF; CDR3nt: TGTGCCAGCAGCTTAGGGAGAAACAATCAGCCCCAGCATTTT
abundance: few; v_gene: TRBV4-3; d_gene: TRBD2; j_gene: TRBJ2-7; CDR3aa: CASSLTSGGGREQYF; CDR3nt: TGCGCCAGCAGCCTGACTAGCGGGGGGGGTCGCGAGCAGTACTTC
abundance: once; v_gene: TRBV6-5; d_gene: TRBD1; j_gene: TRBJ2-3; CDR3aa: CASSYDRGAGSQYF; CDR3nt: TGTGCCAGCAGTTACGACAGGGGGGCGGGTTCGCAGTATTTT
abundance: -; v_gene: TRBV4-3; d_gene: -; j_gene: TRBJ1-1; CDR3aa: CASSQALFQVTEAFF; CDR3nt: TGCGCCAGCAGCCAGGCGTTGTTCCAGGTCACTGAAGCTTTCTTT
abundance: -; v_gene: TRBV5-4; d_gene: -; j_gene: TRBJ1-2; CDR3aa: CASSPRGGYGYTF; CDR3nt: TGTGCCAGCAGCCCCAGAGGGGGCTATGGCTACACCTTC
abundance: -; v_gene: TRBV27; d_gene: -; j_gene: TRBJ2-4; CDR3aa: CASSLTGESIQYF; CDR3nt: TGTGCCAGCAGTTTAACCGGGGAGAGCATTCAGTACTTC
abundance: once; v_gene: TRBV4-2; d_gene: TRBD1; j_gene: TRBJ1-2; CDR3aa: CASSQGRGTGDGYPF; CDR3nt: TGTGCCAGCAGCCAAGGACGGGGGACAGGGGATGGCTACCCCTTC
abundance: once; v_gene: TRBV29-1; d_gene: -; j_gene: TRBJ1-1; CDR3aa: CSVDATQGWYENTEAFF; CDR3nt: TGCAGCGTTGATGCCACTCAGGGGTGGTACGAGAACACTGAAGCTTTCTTT
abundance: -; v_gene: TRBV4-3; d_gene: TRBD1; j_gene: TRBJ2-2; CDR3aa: CASSRDDRANTGELFF; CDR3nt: TGCGCCAGCAGCCGGGACGACAGGGCGAACACCGGGGAGCTGTTTTTT
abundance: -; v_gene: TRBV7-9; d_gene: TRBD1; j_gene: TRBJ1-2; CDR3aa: CAGSSRGPESF; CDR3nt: TGTGCCGGCAGCTCGAGGGGGCCAGAGTCCTTC
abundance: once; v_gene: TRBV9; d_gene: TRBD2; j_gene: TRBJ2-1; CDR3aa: CASSVGSGTSGDPYNEQFF; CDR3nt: TGTGCCAGCAGCGTAGGATCGGGAACTAGCGGCGACCCCTACAATGAGCAGTTCTTC
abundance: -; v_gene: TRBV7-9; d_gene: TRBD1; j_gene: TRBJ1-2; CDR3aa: CASSFTGGSGYGYTF; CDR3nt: TGTGCCAGCAGCTTCACAGGGGGCTCAGGCTATGGCTACACCTTC
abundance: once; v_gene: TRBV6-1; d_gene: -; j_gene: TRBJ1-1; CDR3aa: CASSEANTGNTEAFF; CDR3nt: TGTGCCAGCAGTGAAGCAAATACGGGGAACACTGAAGCTTTCTTT
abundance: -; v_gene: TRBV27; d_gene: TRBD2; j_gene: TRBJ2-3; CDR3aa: CASSSPGGAPDTQYF; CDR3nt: TGTGCCAGCAGTTCCCCGGGGGGGGCTCCAGATACGCAGTATTTT
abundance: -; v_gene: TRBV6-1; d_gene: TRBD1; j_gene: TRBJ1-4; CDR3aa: CASSPDRLANEKLFF; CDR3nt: TGTGCCAGCTCGCCGGACAGGCTGGCTAATGAAAAACTGTTTTTT
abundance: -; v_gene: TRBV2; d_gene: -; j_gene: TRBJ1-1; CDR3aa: CASVLTGNWMNTEAFF; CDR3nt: TGTGCCAGCGTATTGACAGGCAACTGGATGAACACTGAAGCTTTCTTT
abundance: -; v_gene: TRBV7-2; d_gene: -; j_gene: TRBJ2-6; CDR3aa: CASSPPGGANVLTF; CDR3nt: TGTGCCAGCAGCCCCCCGGGGGGGGCCAACGTCCTGACTTTC
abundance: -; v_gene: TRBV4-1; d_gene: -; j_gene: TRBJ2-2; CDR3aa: CASSQAARSAGGTGELFF; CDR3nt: TGCGCCAGCAGCCAAGCCGCGCGATCGGCAGGGGGGACCGGGGAGCTGTTTTTT
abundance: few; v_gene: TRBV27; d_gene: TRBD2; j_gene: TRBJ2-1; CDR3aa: CASSPVGGGSYNEQFF; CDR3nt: TGTGCCAGCAGCCCTGTGGGGGGAGGGTCTTACAATGAGCAGTTCTTC
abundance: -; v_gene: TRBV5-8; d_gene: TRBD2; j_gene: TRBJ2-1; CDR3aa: CASSLGLSPFNEQFF; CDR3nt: TGTGCCAGCAGTTTGGGACTATCACCCTTCAATGAGCAGTTCTTC
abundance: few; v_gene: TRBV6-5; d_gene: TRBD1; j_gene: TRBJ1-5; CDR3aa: CASRGQGSNQPQHF; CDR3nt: TGTGCCAGCCGGGGACAGGGTAGCAATCAGCCCCAGCATTTT
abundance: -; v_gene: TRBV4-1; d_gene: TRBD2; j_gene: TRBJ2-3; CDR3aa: CASSHVTSGGTDTQYF; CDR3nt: TGCGCCAGCAGCCATGTGACTAGCGGGGGCACAGATACGCAGTATTTT
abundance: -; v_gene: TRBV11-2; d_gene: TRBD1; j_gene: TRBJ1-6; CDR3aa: CASSLRDRAGSPLHF; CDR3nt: TGTGCCAGCAGCTTAAGGGACAGGGCAGGTTCACCCCTCCACTTT
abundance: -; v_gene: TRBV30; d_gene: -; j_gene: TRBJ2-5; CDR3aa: CAWSGLGALETQYF; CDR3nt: TGTGCCTGGAGTGGCCTCGGAGCGTTGGAGACCCAGTACTTC
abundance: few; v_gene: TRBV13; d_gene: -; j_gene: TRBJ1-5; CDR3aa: CASSLGPRASQPQHF; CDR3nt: TGTGCCAGCAGCTTAGGCCCGAGGGCGAGTCAGCCCCAGCATTTT
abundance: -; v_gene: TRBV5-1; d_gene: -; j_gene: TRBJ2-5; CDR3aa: CASSQFYRGGETQYF; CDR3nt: TGCGCCAGCAGCCAATTTTACAGGGGGGGGGAGACCCAGTACTTC
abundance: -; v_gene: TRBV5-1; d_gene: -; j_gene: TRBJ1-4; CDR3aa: CASSLDGRDNEKLFF; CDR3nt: TGCGCCAGCAGCTTGGACGGCAGGGATAATGAAAAACTGTTTTTT
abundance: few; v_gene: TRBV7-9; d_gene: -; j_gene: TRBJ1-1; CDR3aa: CASSPMGGMTEAFF; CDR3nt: TGTGCCAGCAGTCCCATGGGGGGTATGACTGAAGCTTTCTTT
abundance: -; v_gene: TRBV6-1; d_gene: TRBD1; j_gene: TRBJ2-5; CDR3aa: CASTLDRGSETQYF; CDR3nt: TGTGCCAGCACCCTGGACAGGGGATCTGAGACCCAGTACTTC
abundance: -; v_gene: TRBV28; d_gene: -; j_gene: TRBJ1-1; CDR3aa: CASSLWAGSANTEAFF; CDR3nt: TGTGCCAGCAGTTTATGGGCCGGGTCCGCTAACACTGAAGCTTTCTTT
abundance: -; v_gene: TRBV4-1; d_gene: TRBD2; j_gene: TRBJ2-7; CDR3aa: CASSHAAGGNEQYF; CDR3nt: TGCGCCAGCAGCCATGCAGCGGGGGGGAACGAGCAGTACTTC
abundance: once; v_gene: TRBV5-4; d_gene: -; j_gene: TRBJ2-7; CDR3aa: CASSAGSNEQYF; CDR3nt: TGTGCCAGCAGCGCTGGGAGTAACGAGCAGTACTTC
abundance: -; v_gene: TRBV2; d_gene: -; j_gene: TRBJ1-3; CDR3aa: CASSPVYSGNTIYF; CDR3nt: TGTGCCAGCAGTCCAGTATACTCTGGAAACACCATATATTTT
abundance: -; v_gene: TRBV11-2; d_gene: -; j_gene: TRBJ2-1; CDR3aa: CASSLAGGTLEQFF; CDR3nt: TGTGCCAGCAGCTTAGCCGGCGGGACTCTTGAGCAGTTCTTC
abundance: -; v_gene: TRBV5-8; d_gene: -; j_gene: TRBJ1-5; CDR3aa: CASSPSSVYSNQPQHF; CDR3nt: TGTGCCAGCAGCCCCTCGTCTGTATATAGCAATCAGCCCCAGCATTTT
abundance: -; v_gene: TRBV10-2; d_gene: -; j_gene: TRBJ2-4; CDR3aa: CASSEQVGRRAKNIQYF; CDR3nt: TGCGCCAGCAGTGAACAGGTGGGAAGAAGGGCCAAAAACATTCAGTACTTC
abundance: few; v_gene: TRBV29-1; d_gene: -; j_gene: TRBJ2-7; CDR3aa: CSVEDRGESYEQYF; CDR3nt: TGCAGCGTTGAAGACAGGGGGGAAAGCTACGAGCAGTACTTC
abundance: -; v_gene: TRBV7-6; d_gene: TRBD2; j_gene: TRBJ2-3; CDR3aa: CASSPWSSGGAIDTQYF; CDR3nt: TGTGCCAGCAGCCCTTGGTCTAGCGGGGGGGCCATAGATACGCAGTATTTT